One and the same sample provided the 17 T cell receptor beta chains below, sequenced in a study of beta chain features in type 1 diabetes. Points from the study as a whole: Shorter TCRB CDR3s, moderately but significantly so, marked every one of the four CD4+ subsets in Type 1 diabetes patients.

What was sequenced were expressed TCRB transcripts, since all of the isolated RNA had been reverse transcribed. Only in-frame clones appear in the TCRdb table, and some are missing; sequencing was by immunoSEQ multiplex PCR. In the table there are about 170,000 clones, approximately 8.1% of which are singletons. For these TCRs, the target antigens are not known. The specimen sequenced was central memory CD4+ T cells from blood. The receptor source for this set is a man between 18 and 35 years old with type 1 diabetes.

The V gene is TRBV30, the J gene TRBJ2-7; 8 bases match TRBD2. The germline CDR1 and CDR2 sequences are GTSNPN and SVGIG (reference sequence). The CDR3 loop spans 13 amino acids. V gave up 0 bases and J gave up 10 bases; unmatched junction bases: 8. The CDR3: CAWSVSSGSPQYF. The CDR3 nucleotides read TGTGCCTGGAGTGTTTCTAGCGGGTCACCCCAGTACTTC.

This clone was seen many times. This chain links TRBV28 with TRBJ2-7; TRBD2 matches at 12 bases. V shed 7 bases, J shed 0 bases, and the junction held 4 bases outside the gene matches. CDR1 and CDR2 from the germline V gene are MDHEN and SYDVKM. This CDR3 region has 15 residues. The CDR3 spells CASTSGGDSSYEQYF. The CDR3 DNA is TGTGCCAGCACTAGCGGGGGGGATAGCTCCTACGAGCAGTACTTC.

This clone has more than one count but fewer than ten. The V and J genes are TRBV9 and TRBJ2-1, with D maybe TRBD2 (5 bases). Germline values: CDR1 SGDLS, CDR2 YYNGEE. The V and J ends lost 0 bases and 7 bases respectively, with 14 bases between them. There are 15 residues in the CDR3. CDR3 amino acids: CASSVGGYKGNEQFF. As DNA, the CDR3 is TGTGCCAGCAGCGTAGGAGGGTATAAGGGAAATGAGCAGTTCTTC.

The J gene is TRBJ1-5, the V gene TRBV5-1; D is unclear. Trimming removed 0 bases at V and 7 bases at J, with 11 bases between. This CDR3 comprises 14 residues. Germline values: CDR1 SGHRS, CDR2 YFSETQ. CDR3 sequence reads: CASSLAGEGQPQHF. The CDR3 DNA is TGCGCCAGCAGCTTGGCAGGAGAGGGCCAGCCCCAGCATTTT.

This clone was recorded a few times. V gene TRBV9 combines with J gene TRBJ2-6; D perhaps matches TRBD2 (6 bases). V gave up 4 bases and J gave up 0 bases, with 17 bases separating them. The CDR3 is 18 amino acids. Per germline, CDR1 SGDLS and CDR2 YYNGEE. Here the CDR3 reads CASSPRGRTNSGANVLTF. In nucleotides, the CDR3 is TGTGCCAGCAGCCCAAGGGGCAGGACTAACTCTGGGGCCAACGTCCTGACTTTC. Using reference TRBV9 and TRBJ2-6 for the parts outside the CDR3, the full variable domain is DSGVTQTPKHLITATGQRVTLRCSPRSGDLSVYWYQQSLDQGLQFLIQYYNGEERAKGNILERFSAQQFPDLHSELNLSSLELGDSALYFCASSPRGRTNSGANVLTFGAGSRLTVL.

The V call is TRBV28, the J call TRBJ1-2, with 9 nucleotides matching TRBD1. Germline V CDR1 and CDR2: MDHEN, SYDVKM. With V trimmed by 7 bases and J by 8 bases, 11 bases remained unmatched. CDR3 size: 14 residues. The CDR3 sequence is CASNSHTGGRGYTF. DNA for the CDR3: TGTGCCAGCAATTCCCACACAGGGGGCCGAGGCTACACCTTC.

The table lists this clone with a few counts. This chain connects TRBV7-6 to TRBJ2-3, with D perhaps TRBD1 (6 bases). Per germline, CDR1 SGHVS and CDR2 FNYEAQ. This CDR3 spans 14 amino acids. Between the trimmed V and J ends, which lost 5 bases and 1 base, there was a span of 10 bases. This CDR3 reads CASSPRQGTDTQYF. CDR3 in DNA: TGTGCCAGCAGCCCCCGACAGGGCACAGATACGCAGTATTTT.

The CDR3 DNA follows: TGTGCCTGGATAAGGGGGGGGAGCACTGAAGCTTTCTTT. It is translated as CAWIRGGSTEAFF. V and J are TRBV30 and TRBJ1-1; D perhaps matches TRBD1 (6 bases). The CDR3 is 13 amino acids. V shed 4 bases and J shed 4 bases, with 13 bases lying between them. Looked up from germline, CDR1 is GTSNPN and CDR2 is SVGIG (reference sequence). Full variable domain (rest looked up from reference TRBV30 and TRBJ1-1): SQTIHQWPATLVQPVGSPLSLECTVEGTSNPNLYWYRQAAGRGLQLLFYSVGIGQISSEVPQNLSASRPQDRQFILSSKKLLLSDSGFYLCAWIRGGSTEAFFGQGTRLTVV.

This clone was detected a few times. The rearrangement links TRBV5-1 to TRBJ2-5; tentative D call: TRBD1 (5 bases). The CDR3 length is 15 residues. Looked up from germline, CDR1 is SGHRS and CDR2 is YFSETQ. The V end was cut by 7 bases, the J end by 0 bases, with 16 bases between. The CDR3 region has the DNA TGCGCCAGCCGCCAGGGTCTAGGGGACCAAGAGACCCAGTACTTC. Translating it yields CASRQGLGDQETQYF.

This chain connects TRBV13 to TRBJ1-4; D not resolved. This CDR3 is 12 amino acids long. The germline V gene encodes CDR1 PRHDT and CDR2 FYEKMQ (reference sequence). Trimming left V 6 bases short and J 8 bases short, with 10 bases between. This CDR3 is CASSVRNEKLFF. The CDR3 nucleotides read TGTGCCAGCAGTGTCAGGAACGAAAAACTGTTTTTT.

In the case of this clone: A much larger clone lies one base from this, so it may be a read error. The V gene is TRBV7-9, the J gene TRBJ2-1; D is unclear. CDR3 length equals 11 residues. V lost 3 bases to trimming and J lost 5 bases, with 2 bases between them. CDR1 and CDR2 (germline): SEHNR, FQNEAQ (reference sequence). The CDR3 DNA follows: TGTGCCAGCAGCTTCGACAATGAGCAGTTCTTC. This codes for CASSFDNEQFF.

The chain has TRBV19 and TRBJ1-1; perhaps TRBD1 as D (6 bases). The CDR3 consists of 9 residues. The ends were cut back, 8 bases at V and 9 bases at J, with 7 bases in the middle. CDR1 and CDR2 (germline): LNHDA, SQIVND (reference sequence). CDR3 sequence reads: CASGTKAFF. DNA for the CDR3: TGTGCCAGTGGGACAAAAGCTTTCTTT. The full variable domain, with the rest looked up from reference TRBV19 and TRBJ1-1, is DGGITQSPKYLFRKEGQNVTLSCEQNLNHDAMYWYRQDPGQGLRLIYYSQIVNDFQKGDIAEGYSVSREKKESFPLTVTSAQKNPTAFYLCASGTKAFFGQGTRLTVV.

Only a few counts were recorded for this clone. The chain couples TRBV14 to TRBJ2-5; TRBD2 agrees at 11 bases. Matching the DNA end better, TRBJ2-7 makes the J call doubtful. The CDR3 length is 15 residues. The germline V gene encodes CDR1 SGHDN and CDR2 FVKESK. CDR3 DNA sequence: TGTGCCAGCAGCTTCGGGACTAGCGGTTCCTACGAGCAGTACTTC. It specifies CASSFGTSGSYEQYF.

The rearrangement uses TRBV5-6 and TRBJ1-4, with 7 bases matching TRBD1. V dropped 3 bases and J dropped 4; count of bases not matched to a gene: 3. This CDR3 region has 14 residues. The germline gives CDR1 SGHDT, CDR2 YYEEEE. The CDR3 bases are TGTGCCAGCAGCTCGGGACAGCGTAATGAAAAACTGTTTTTT. This sequence encodes CASSSGQRNEKLFF.

The CDR3 loop reads CASRPVGNTDTQYF. CDR3 bases: TGTGCCAGCAGACCCGTGGGCAACACAGATACGCAGTATTTT. The chain joins TRBV2 to TRBJ2-3; D remains ambiguous. Trimming took 6 bases from V and 2 from J, leaving 12 bases between them. Germline CDR1 SNHLY, CDR2 FYNNEI. This CDR3 region has 14 residues.

This clone was seen a handful of times. The chain recombines TRBV18 with TRBJ1-1; a possible D gene is TRBD1 (5 bases). With 2 bases removed from V and 0 bases from J, the gap between germline ends came to 13 bases. Germline lookup yields CDR1 KGHSH and CDR2 LQKENI. There are 16 residues in the CDR3. This chain's CDR3 is CASSPGQGAMNTEAFF. Here the CDR3 DNA reads TGTGCCAGCTCACCAGGGCAGGGCGCTATGAACACTGAAGCTTTCTTT. The full variable domain, in which reference TRBV18 and TRBJ1-1 provide the parts outside the CDR3, is NAGVMQNPRHLVRRRGQEARLRCSPMKGHSHVYWYRQLPEEGLKFMVYLQKENIIDESGMPKERFSAEFPKEGPSILRIQQVVRGDSAAYFCASSPGQGAMNTEAFFGQGTRLTVV.

The chain uses TRBV2 and TRBJ2-1; TRBD2 matches at 8 bases. The J segment lost 2 bases and the V segment lost 4 bases, leaving 4 bases of the junction unmatched. The germline V gene has CDR1 SNHLY and CDR2 FYNNEI. This CDR3 contains 15 residues. CDR3 region: CASSGGSGAYNEQFF. The CDR3 coding sequence is TGTGCCAGCAGTGGGGGTAGCGGGGCCTACAATGAGCAGTTCTTC.